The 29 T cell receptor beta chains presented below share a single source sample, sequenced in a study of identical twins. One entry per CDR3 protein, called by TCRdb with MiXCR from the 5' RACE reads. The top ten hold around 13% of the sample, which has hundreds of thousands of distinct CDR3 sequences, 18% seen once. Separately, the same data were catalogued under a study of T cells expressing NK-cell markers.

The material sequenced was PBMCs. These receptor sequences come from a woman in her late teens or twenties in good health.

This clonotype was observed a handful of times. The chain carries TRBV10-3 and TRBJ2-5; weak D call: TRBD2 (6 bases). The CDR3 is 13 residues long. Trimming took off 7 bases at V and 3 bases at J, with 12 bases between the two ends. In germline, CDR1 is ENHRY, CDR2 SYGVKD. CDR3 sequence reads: CAIKGGVEETQYF. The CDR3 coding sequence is TGTGCCATCAAAGGAGGGGTCGAAGAGACCCAGTACTTC.

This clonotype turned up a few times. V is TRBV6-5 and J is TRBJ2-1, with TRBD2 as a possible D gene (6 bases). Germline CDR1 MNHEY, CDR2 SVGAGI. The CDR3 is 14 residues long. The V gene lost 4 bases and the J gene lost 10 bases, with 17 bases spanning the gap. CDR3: CASSWTGASSEQFF. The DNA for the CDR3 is TGTGCCAGCAGTTGGACGGGAGCATCTTCCGAGCAGTTCTTC.

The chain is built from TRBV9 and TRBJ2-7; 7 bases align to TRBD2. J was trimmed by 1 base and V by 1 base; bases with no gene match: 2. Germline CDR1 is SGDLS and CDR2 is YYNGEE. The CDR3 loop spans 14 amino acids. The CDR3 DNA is TGTGCCAGCAGCGTAAGAGCGGGGTCCTACGAGCAGTACTTC. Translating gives CASSVRAGSYEQYF.

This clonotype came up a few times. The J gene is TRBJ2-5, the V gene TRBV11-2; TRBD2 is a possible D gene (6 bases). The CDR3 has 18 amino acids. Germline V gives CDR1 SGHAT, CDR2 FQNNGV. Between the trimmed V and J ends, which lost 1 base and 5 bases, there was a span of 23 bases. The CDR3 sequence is CASSLVWTGTPRGETQYF. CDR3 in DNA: TGTGCCAGCAGCTTAGTATGGACTGGGACGCCCCGGGGGGAGACCCAGTACTTC.

CDR3 sequence: CRLAGASNEQFF. As DNA, the CDR3 is TGCAGGCTAGCGGGGGCCTCCAATGAGCAGTTCTTC. This sequence joins TRBV20-1 and TRBJ2-1; 10 nucleotides line up with TRBD2. CDR1 and CDR2 (germline): DFQATT, SNEGSKA (reference sequence). The CDR3 has 12 residues.

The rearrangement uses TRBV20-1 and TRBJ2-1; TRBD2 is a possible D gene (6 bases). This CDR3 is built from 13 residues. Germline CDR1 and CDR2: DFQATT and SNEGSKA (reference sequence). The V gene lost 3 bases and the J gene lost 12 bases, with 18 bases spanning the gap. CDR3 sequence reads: CSARTSAGEVQFF. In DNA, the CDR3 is TGCAGTGCTAGGACCTCAGCGGGTGAAGTGCAGTTCTTC.

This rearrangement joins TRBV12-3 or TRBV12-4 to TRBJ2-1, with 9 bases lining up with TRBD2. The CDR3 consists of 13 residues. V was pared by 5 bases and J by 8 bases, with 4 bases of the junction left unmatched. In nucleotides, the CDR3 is TGTGCCAGCAGTAGCGGGAGGCGCTATGAGCAGTTCTTC. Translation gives CASSSGRRYEQFF.

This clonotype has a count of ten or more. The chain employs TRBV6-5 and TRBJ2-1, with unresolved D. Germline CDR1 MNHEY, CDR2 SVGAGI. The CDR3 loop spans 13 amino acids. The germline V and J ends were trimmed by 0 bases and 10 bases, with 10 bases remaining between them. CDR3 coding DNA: TGTGCCAGCAGTTACTCGAGGATTAACGAGCAGTTCTTC. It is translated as CASSYSRINEQFF.

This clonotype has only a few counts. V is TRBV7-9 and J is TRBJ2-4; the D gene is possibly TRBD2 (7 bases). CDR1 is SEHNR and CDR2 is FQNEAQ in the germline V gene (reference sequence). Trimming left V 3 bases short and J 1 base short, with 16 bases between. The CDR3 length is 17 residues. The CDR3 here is CASSFGTGGGAKNIQYF. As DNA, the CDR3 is TGTGCCAGCAGCTTTGGTACGGGCGGGGGCGCCAAAAACATTCAGTACTTC.

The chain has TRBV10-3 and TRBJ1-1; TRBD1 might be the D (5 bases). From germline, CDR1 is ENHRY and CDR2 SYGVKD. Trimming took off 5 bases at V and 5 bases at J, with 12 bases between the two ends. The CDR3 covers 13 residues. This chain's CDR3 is CAISSGSETEAFF. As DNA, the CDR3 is TGTGCCATCAGTTCAGGGAGTGAGACTGAAGCTTTCTTT.

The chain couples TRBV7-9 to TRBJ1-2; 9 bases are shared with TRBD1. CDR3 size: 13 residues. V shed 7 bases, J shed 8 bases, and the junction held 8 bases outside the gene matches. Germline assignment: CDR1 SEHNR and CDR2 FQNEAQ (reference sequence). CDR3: CASTSWTGEGYTF. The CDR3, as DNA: TGTGCCAGCACGTCGTGGACAGGGGAAGGCTACACCTTC.

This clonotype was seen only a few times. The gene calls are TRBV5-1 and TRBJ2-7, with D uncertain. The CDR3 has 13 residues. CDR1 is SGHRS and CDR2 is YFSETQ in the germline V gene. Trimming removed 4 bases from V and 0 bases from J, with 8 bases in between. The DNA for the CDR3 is TGCGCCAGCAGCCGGCAGGACTCCTACGAGCAGTACTTC. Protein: CASSRQDSYEQYF.

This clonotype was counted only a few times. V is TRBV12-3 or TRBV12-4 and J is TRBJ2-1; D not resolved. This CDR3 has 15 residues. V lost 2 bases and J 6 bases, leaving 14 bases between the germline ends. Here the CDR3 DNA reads TGTGCCAGCAGTTTACCATCCGGCGGCGGCAATGAGCAGTTCTTC. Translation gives CASSLPSGGGNEQFF.

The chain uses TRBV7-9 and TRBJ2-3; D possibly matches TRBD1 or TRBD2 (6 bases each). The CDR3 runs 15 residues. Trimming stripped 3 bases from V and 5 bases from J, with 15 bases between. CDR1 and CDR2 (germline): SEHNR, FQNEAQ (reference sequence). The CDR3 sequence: CASSFIGGPEDTQYF. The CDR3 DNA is TGTGCCAGCAGCTTTATTGGGGGGCCCGAAGATACGCAGTATTTT. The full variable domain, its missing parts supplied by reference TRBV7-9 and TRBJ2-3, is DTGVSQNPRHKITKRGQNVTFRCDPISEHNRLYWYRQTLGQGPEFLTYFQNEAQLEKSRLLSDRFSAERPKGSFSTLEIQRTEQGDSAMYLCASSFIGGPEDTQYFGPGTRLTVL.

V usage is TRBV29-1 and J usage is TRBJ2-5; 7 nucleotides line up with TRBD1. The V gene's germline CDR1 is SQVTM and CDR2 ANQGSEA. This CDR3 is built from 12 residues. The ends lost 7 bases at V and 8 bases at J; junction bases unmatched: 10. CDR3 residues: CSGDRASGTQYF. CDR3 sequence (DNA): TGCAGCGGAGACAGGGCCTCGGGAACCCAGTACTTC.

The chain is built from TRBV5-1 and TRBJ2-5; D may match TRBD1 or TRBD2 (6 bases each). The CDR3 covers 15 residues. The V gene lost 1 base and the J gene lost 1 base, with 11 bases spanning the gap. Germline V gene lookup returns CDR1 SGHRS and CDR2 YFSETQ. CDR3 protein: CASSLIGGLQETQYF. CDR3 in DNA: TGCGCCAGCAGCTTGATCGGGGGCCTCCAAGAGACCCAGTACTTC.

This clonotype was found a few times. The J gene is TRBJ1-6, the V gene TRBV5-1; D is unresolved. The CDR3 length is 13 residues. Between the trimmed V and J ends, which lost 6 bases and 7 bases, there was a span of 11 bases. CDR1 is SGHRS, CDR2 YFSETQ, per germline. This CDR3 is CASTREGNSPLHF. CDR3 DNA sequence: TGCGCCAGCACGAGGGAAGGAAATTCACCCCTCCACTTT. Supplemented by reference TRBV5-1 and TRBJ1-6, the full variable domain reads KAGVTQTPRYLIKTRGQQVTLSCSPISGHRSVSWYQQTPGQGLQFLFEYFSETQRNKGNFPGRFSGRQFSNSRSEMNVSTLELGDSALYLCASTREGNSPLHFGNGTRLTVT.

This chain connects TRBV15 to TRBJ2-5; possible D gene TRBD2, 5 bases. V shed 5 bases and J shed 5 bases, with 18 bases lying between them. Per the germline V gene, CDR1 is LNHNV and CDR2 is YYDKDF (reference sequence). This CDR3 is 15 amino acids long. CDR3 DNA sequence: TGTGCCACCAGCCCAGAGATCGGAAGGAGGGAGACCCAGTACTTC. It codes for CATSPEIGRRETQYF. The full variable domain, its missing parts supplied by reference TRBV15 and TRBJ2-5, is DAMVIQNPRYQVTQFGKPVTLSCSQTLNHNVMYWYQQKSSQAPKLLFHYYDKDFNNEADTPDNFQSRRPNTSFCFLDIRSPGLGDTAMYLCATSPEIGRRETQYFGPGTRLLVL.

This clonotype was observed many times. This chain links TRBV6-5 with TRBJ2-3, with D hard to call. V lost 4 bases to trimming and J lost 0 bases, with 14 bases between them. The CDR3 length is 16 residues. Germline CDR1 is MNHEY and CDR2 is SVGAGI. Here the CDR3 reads CASSSGRDGSTDTQYF. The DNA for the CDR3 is TGTGCCAGCAGTTCTGGTAGAGACGGTAGCACAGATACGCAGTATTTT.

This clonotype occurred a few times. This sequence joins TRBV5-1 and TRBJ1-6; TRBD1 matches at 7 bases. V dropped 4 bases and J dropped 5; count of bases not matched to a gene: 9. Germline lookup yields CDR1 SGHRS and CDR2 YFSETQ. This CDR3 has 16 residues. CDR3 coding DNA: TGCGCCAGCAGCCGACACGCTGGGACAGATAATTCACCCCTCCACTTT. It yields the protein CASSRHAGTDNSPLHF.

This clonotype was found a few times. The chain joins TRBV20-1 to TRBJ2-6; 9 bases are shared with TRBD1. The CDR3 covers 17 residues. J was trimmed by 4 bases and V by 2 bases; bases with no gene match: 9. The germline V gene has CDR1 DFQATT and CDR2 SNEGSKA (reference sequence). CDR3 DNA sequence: TGCAGTGCTAGACAACCCGGGACAGGGTCCGGGGCCAACGTCCTGACTTTC. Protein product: CSARQPGTGSGANVLTF.

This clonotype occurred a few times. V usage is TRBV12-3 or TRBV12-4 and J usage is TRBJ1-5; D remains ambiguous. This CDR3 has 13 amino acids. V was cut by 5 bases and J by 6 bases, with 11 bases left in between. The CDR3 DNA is TGTGCCAGCAGTGTCTCATTTGGTCAGCCCCAGCATTTT. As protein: CASSVSFGQPQHF.

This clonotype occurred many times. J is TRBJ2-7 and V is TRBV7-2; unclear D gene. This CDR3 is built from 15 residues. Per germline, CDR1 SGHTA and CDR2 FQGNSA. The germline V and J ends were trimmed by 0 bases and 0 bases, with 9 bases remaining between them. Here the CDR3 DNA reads TGTGCCAGCAGCTTAGCTCCGGGCAGCTCCTACGAGCAGTACTTC. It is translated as CASSLAPGSSYEQYF.

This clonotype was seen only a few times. Written as DNA, the CDR3 is TGCGCCAGCAGCTATTCTAGCGGGACCCAAGAGACCCAGTACTTC. This encodes CASSYSSGTQETQYF. V usage is TRBV5-1 and J usage is TRBJ2-5, with 9 bases matching TRBD2. Germline values: CDR1 SGHRS, CDR2 YFSETQ. With 3 bases clipped from V and 1 base from J, the junction kept 4 bases outside the gene matches. The CDR3 length is 15 residues. The variable domain in full, with the rest retrieved from reference TRBV5-1 and TRBJ2-5, is KAGVTQTPRYLIKTRGQQVTLSCSPISGHRSVSWYQQTPGQGLQFLFEYFSETQRNKGNFPGRFSGRQFSNSRSEMNVSTLELGDSALYLCASSYSSGTQETQYFGPGTRLLVL.

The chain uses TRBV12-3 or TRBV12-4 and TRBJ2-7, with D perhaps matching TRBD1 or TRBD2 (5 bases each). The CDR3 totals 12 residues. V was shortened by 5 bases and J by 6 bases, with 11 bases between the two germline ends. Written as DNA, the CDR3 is TGTGCCAGCAGTCGGGGCCTGGGCGAGCAGTACTTC. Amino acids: CASSRGLGEQYF.

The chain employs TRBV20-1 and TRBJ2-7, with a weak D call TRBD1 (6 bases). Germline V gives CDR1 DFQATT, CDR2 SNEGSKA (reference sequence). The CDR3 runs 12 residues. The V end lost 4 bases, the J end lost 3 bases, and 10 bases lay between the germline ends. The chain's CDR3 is CSATGDNYEQYF. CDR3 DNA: TGCAGTGCTACTGGGGACAACTACGAGCAGTACTTC.

The CDR3 reads CASSFSVTNKETQYF. The CDR3 DNA is TGCGCCAGCAGCTTTTCGGTTACTAATAAGGAGACCCAGTACTTC. V usage is TRBV5-1 and J usage is TRBJ2-5; D gene ambiguous. Germline V gene lookup returns CDR1 SGHRS and CDR2 YFSETQ. Trimming took 2 bases from V and 5 from J, leaving 16 bases between them. This CDR3 spans 15 amino acids.

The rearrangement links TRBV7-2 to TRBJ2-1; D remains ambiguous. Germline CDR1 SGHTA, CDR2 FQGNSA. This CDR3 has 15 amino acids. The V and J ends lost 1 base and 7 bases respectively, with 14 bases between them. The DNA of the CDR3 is TGTGCCAGCAGCTTAGTGGCGGACCCGTGGAATGAGCAGTTCTTC. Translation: CASSLVADPWNEQFF. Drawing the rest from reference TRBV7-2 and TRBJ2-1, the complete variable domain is GAGVSQSPSNKVTEKGKDVELRCDPISGHTALYWYRQSLGQGLEFLIYFQGNSAPDKSGLPSDRFSAERTGGSVSTLTIQRTQQEDSAVYLCASSLVADPWNEQFFGPGTRLTVL.

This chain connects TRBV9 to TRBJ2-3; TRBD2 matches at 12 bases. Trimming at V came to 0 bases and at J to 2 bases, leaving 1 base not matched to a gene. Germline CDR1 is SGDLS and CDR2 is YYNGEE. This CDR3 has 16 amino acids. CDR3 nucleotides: TGTGCCAGCAGCGTAGGGACTAGCGGGGCCACAGATACGCAGTATTTT. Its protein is CASSVGTSGATDTQYF. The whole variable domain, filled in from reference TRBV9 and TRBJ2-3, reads DSGVTQTPKHLITATGQRVTLRCSPRSGDLSVYWYQQSLDQGLQFLIQYYNGEERAKGNILERFSAQQFPDLHSELNLSSLELGDSALYFCASSVGTSGATDTQYFGPGTRLTVL.